Listed below are T cell receptor beta chains from one sample, sequenced in a study of blood T cell repertoires in COVID-19. Using immunoSEQ multiplex PCR, the repertoire was profiled, and TCRdb retains in-frame clones only, with some absent. The profile shows approximately 190,000 clones, 65% to 90% of them singletons. Material: PBMCs or T cells enriched from blood (not recorded which). The receptors were gathered from a woman in her sixties with acute COVID-19. Each CDR3 is given with its conserved first and last residue. The order of the fields is J gene, V gene, D gene, clone size, CDR3 protein, CDR3 DNA. A D gene is named only where the DNA matches it firmly. Only some rows state a clone size, as once, few, many or a class for expanded clones.

>TRBJ1-2|TRBV27|TRBD1|NA
CASSLSATGGFGYTF
TGTGCCAGCAGTTTATCCGCGACAGGGGGCTTTGGCTACACCTTC
>TRBJ1-5|TRBV5-1|NA|NA
CASSWEGNQPQHF
TGCGCCAGCAGCTGGGAGGGCAATCAGCCCCAGCATTTT
>TRBJ2-3|TRBV4-1|TRBD2|NA
CASSQLTSGRVSTDTQYF
TGCGCCAGCAGCCAATTGACTAGCGGGAGGGTTAGCACAGATACGCAGTATTTT
>TRBJ2-1|TRBV19|TRBD2|NA
CASSLPGLAGGGQFF
TGTGCCAGTAGTCTACCGGGACTAGCGGGCGGGGGGCAGTTCTTC
>TRBJ1-6|TRBV4-1|NA|few
CASSQEQGDSPLHF
TGCGCCAGCAGCCAAGAACAGGGCGATTCACCCCTCCACTTT
>TRBJ2-3|TRBV30|NA|NA
CAWSPGGGGDTQYF
TGTGCCTGGAGTCCAGGGGGCGGGGGAGATACGCAGTATTTT
>TRBJ1-2|TRBV29-1|NA|NA
CSETQGPLHYGYTF
TGCAGCGAAACACAGGGCCCTCTCCACTATGGCTACACCTTC
>TRBJ1-5|TRBV27|TRBD1|NA
CASSQSDRGVTQPQHF
TGTGCCAGCAGTCAGTCGGACAGGGGAGTTACTCAGCCCCAGCATTTT
>TRBJ1-5|TRBV12-3/TRBV12-4|NA|NA
CASSLAEDQPQHF
TGTGCCAGCAGTTTAGCTGAGGATCAGCCCCAGCATTTT
>TRBJ2-7|TRBV19|NA|few
CASSSKGGAGLYF
TGTGCCAGTAGTTCCAAGGGGGGGGCAGGACTTTACTTC
>TRBJ2-3|TRBV5-1|TRBD2|NA
CASSWATSGGRADTQYF
TGCGCCAGCAGCTGGGCGACTAGCGGGGGGCGCGCAGATACGCAGTATTTT
>TRBJ2-7|TRBV27|TRBD1|NA
CASGTTGTHEQYF
TGTGCCAGCGGAACGACAGGGACGCACGAGCAGTACTTC
>TRBJ2-3|TRBV7-8|NA|once
CASSLADSLSTDTQYF
TGTGCCAGCAGCTTAGCTGACAGCCTAAGCACAGATACGCAGTATTTT
>TRBJ2-7|TRBV24-1|NA|once
CATSEPGTATYEQYF
TGTGCCACCAGTGAACCCGGGACTGCGACCTACGAGCAGTACTTC
>TRBJ2-7|TRBV6-2/TRBV6-3|TRBD1|NA
CASSWGTEFYEQYF
TGTGCCAGCAGTTGGGGGACAGAGTTCTACGAGCAGTACTTC
>TRBJ2-1|TRBV6-5|NA|NA
CASISTGTTYNEQFF
TGTGCCAGCATCTCAACAGGGACCACCTACAATGAGCAGTTCTTC
>TRBJ1-5|TRBV7-2|NA|NA
CASSFGQSYQPQHF
TGTGCCAGCAGCTTCGGACAGTCCTATCAGCCCCAGCATTTT
>TRBJ1-2|TRBV19|TRBD1|NA
CASSIPSGTGGFGYTF
TGTGCCAGTAGCATTCCCTCCGGGACAGGGGGCTTTGGCTACACCTTC
>TRBJ2-2|TRBV11-2|TRBD1|many
CASSFRTGGTGELFF
TGTGCCAGCAGCTTTAGGACAGGCGGCACCGGGGAGCTGTTTTTT
>TRBJ1-1|TRBV2|NA|NA
CAGGSVMNTEAFF
TGTGCCGGCGGCTCTGTCATGAACACTGAAGCTTTCTTT
>TRBJ1-3|TRBV29-1|TRBD1|NA
CAIGQGFGNTIYF
TGCGCTATCGGACAGGGTTTTGGAAACACCATATATTTT
>TRBJ2-3|TRBV7-2|NA|NA
CASSPQGDTQYF
TGTGCCAGCAGCCCTCAGGGGGATACGCAGTATTTT
>TRBJ2-1|TRBV2|TRBD1|NA
CASGMTGEPYNEQFF
TGTGCCAGCGGAATGACAGGGGAACCCTACAATGAGCAGTTCTTC
>TRBJ1-4|TRBV6-5|NA|once
CASRLTGSNEKLFF
TGTGCCAGCAGGCTCACAGGGTCTAATGAAAAACTGTTTTTT
>TRBJ2-1|TRBV3-1/TRBV3-2|TRBD2|NA
CAAASRLAVANEQFF
TGTGCAGCGGCTAGTCGGCTAGCGGTTGCCAATGAGCAGTTCTTC
>TRBJ2-1|TRBV19|TRBD2|NA
CASGGLAGTGEQFF
TGTGCCAGTGGGGGACTAGCGGGGACCGGTGAGCAGTTCTTC
>TRBJ2-2|TRBV29-1|TRBD1|NA
CSVVDRGLNTGELFF
TGCAGCGTTGTCGACAGGGGGCTAAACACCGGGGAGCTGTTTTTT
>TRBJ2-3|TRBV19|NA|NA
CASEGQGQWDTQYF
TGTGCCAGTGAGGGACAAGGGCAATGGGATACGCAGTATTTT
>TRBJ2-3|TRBV28|TRBD1|NA
CASSGQGTDTQYF
TGTGCCAGCAGCGGACAGGGCACAGATACGCAGTATTTT
>TRBJ2-1|TRBV18|TRBD1|few
CASSPPDRGPYNEQFF
TGTGCCAGCTCACCACCTGACAGGGGTCCATACAATGAGCAGTTCTTC
>TRBJ1-4|TRBV6-5|NA|NA
CASSPRPGGNEKLFF
TGTGCCAGCAGTCCCCGCCCGGGCGGGAATGAAAAACTGTTTTTT